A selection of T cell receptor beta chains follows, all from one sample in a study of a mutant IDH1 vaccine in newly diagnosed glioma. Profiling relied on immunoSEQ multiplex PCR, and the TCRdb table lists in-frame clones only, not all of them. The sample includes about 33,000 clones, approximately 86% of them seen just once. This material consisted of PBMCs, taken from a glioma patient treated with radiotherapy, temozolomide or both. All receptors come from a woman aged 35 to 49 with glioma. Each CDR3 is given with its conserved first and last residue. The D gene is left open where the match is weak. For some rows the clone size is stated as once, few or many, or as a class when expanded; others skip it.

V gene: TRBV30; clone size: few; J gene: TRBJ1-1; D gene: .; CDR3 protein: CAWSDGNTEAFF; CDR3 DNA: TGTGCCTGGAGTGATGGGAACACTGAAGCTTTCTTT
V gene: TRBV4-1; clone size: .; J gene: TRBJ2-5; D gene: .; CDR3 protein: CASSQGLGRVQETQYF; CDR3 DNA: TGCGCCAGCAGCCAAGGGCTTGGCAGGGTACAAGAGACCCAGTACTTC
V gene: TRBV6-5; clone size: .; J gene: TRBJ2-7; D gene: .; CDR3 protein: CASSYSWSSYEQYF; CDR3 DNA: TGTGCCAGCAGTTACTCCTGGAGCTCCTACGAGCAGTACTTC
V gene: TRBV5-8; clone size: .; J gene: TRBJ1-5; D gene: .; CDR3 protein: CASSPRVQPQHF; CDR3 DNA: TGTGCCAGCAGCCCCCGGGTGCAGCCCCAGCATTTT
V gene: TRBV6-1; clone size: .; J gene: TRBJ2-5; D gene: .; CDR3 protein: CASSGGRGVLQETQYF; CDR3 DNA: TGTGCCAGCAGTGGGGGGCGCGGGGTACTCCAAGAGACCCAGTACTTC
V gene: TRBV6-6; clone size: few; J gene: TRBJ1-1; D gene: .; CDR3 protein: CASKGSNTEAFF; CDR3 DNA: TGTGCCAGCAAAGGCAGTAACACTGAAGCTTTCTTT
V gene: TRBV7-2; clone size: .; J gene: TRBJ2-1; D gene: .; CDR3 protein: CASSFSPTGVEFF; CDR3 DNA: TGTGCCAGCAGCTTCTCCCCGACGGGAGTGGAGTTCTTC
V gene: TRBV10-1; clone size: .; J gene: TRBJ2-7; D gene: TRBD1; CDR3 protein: CASSEWVTGDEQYF; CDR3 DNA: TGCGCCAGCAGTGAGTGGGTGACAGGGGACGAGCAGTACTTC
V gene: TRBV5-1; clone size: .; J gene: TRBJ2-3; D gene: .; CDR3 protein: CASSWMAGDTQYF; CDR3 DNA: TGCGCCAGCAGCTGGATGGCAGGGGATACGCAGTATTTT
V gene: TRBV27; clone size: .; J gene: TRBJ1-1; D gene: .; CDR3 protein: CASQSRGNTEAFF; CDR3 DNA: TGTGCCAGCCAGTCAAGGGGGAACACTGAAGCTTTCTTT
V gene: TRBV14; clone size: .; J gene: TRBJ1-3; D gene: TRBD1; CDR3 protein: CASSQAPGQGRSGNTIYF; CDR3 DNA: TGTGCCAGCAGCCAAGCCCCGGGACAGGGGCGCTCTGGAAACACCATATATTTT
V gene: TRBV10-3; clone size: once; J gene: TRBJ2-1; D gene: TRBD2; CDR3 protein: CAIGGGLAGGNEQFF; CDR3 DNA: TGTGCCATCGGAGGGGGACTAGCGGGGGGGAATGAGCAGTTCTTC
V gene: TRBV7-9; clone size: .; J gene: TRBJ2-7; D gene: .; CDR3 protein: CASSLVRGYEQYF; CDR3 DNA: TGTGCCAGCAGCTTAGTTCGGGGCTACGAGCAGTACTTC
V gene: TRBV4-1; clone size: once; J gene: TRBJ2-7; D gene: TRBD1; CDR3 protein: CASSLQGGEQYF; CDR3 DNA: TGCGCCAGCAGCCTACAGGGGGGCGAGCAGTACTTC
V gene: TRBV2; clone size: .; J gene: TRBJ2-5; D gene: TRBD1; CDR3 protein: CASSYRTGSQETQYF; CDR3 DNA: TGTGCCAGCAGTTATAGGACAGGGAGCCAAGAGACCCAGTACTTC
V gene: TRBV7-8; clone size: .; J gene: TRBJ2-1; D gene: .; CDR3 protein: CASSFSGSRKNEQFF; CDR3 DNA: TGTGCCAGCAGCTTCTCGGGATCCAGAAAAAATGAGCAGTTCTTC
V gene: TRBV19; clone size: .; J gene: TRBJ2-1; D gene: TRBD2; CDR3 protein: CASSLGGALAGHEQFF; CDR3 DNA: TGTGCCAGTAGCTTGGGAGGGGCCCTCGCGGGCCATGAGCAGTTCTTC
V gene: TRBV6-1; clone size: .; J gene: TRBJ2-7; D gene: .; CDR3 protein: CASSEAGRARSSYEQYF; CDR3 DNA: TGTGCCAGCAGTGAAGCGGGGCGGGCCCGGAGCTCCTACGAGCAGTACTTC
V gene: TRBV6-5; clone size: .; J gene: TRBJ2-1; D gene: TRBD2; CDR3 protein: CASRTGRGEGSEQFF; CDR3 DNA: TGTGCCAGCCGCACCGGGAGGGGTGAGGGAAGTGAGCAGTTCTTC
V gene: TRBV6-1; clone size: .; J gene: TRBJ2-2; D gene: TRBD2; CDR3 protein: CASTFRGLASRELFF; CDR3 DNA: TGTGCCAGTACCTTCCGAGGACTAGCGTCGCGGGAGCTGTTTTTT
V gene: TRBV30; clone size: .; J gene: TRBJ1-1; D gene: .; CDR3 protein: CAWSADVATEAFF; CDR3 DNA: TGTGCCTGGAGTGCTGACGTTGCCACTGAAGCTTTCTTT
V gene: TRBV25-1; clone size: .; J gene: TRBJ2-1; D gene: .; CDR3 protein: CASNDKQGRGRNEQFF; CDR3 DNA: TGTGCCAGCAATGATAAACAGGGTCGCGGTAGGAATGAGCAGTTCTTC
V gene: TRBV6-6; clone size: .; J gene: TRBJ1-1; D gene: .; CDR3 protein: CASSPKDKKGTEAFF; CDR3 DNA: TGTGCCAGCAGTCCAAAAGACAAAAAAGGGACTGAAGCTTTCTTT
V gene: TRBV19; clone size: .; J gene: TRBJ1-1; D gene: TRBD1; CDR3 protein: CASSPLGTAGEAFF; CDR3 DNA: TGTGCCAGTAGTCCCCTAGGGACAGCCGGTGAAGCTTTCTTT
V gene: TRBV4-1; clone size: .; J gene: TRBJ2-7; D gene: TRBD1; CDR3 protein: CASSHFRDRVYEQYF; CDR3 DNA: TGCGCCAGCAGCCATTTCCGGGACAGGGTGTACGAGCAGTACTTC
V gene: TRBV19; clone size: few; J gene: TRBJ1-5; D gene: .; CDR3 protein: CASSNREYSNQPQHF; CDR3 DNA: TGTGCCAGTAGTAACCGGGAATATAGCAATCAGCCCCAGCATTTT
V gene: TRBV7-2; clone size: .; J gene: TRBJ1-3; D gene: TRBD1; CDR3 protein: CASSRDRGNTIYF; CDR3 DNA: TGTGCCAGCAGCAGGGACAGGGGGAACACCATATATTTT
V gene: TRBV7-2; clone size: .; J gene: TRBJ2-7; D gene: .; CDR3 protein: CASSLEDGGNYEQYF; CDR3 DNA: TGTGCCAGCAGCTTAGAGGACGGGGGCAACTACGAGCAGTACTTC
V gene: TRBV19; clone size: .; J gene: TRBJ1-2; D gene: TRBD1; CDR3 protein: CASADTGGSYYGYTF; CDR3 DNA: TGTGCCAGTGCAGACACAGGGGGCTCTTACTATGGCTACACCTTC
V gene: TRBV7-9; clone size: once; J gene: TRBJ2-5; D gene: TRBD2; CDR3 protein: CASSRPGLDQETQYF; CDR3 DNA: TGTGCCAGCAGCCGCCCGGGACTAGACCAAGAGACCCAGTACTTC
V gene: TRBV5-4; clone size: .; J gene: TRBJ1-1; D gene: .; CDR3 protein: CASSKDNLNTEAFF; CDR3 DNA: TGTGCCAGCAGCAAGGACAATCTGAACACTGAAGCTTTCTTT
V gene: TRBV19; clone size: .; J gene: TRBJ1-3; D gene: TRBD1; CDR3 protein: CASSRQGSGNTIYF; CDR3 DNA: TGTGCCAGTAGCAGACAGGGTTCTGGAAACACCATATATTTT
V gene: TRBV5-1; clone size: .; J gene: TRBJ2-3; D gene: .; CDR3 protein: CASSLELSTQYF; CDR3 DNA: TGCGCCAGCAGCTTGGAGCTCTCCACGCAGTATTTT
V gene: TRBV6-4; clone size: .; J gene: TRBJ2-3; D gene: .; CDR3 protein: CASSEGGADTQYF; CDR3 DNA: TGTGCCAGCAGTGAGGGTGGGGCAGATACGCAGTATTTT
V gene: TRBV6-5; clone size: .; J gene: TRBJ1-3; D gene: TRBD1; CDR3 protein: CASTPDRVSGNTIYF; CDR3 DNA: TGTGCCAGCACTCCGGACAGGGTGTCCGGAAACACCATATATTTT
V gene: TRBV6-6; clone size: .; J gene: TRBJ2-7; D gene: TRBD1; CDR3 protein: CASRLTAGQGYEQYF; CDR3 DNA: TGTGCCAGCAGATTGACCGCGGGACAGGGCTACGAGCAGTACTTC
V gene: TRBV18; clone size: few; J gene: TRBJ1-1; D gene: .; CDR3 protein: CASSPLWKGPMNTEAFF; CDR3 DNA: TGTGCCAGCTCACCACTATGGAAGGGTCCCATGAACACTGAAGCTTTCTTT
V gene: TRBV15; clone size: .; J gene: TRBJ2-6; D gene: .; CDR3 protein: CATSSIVPSSGANVLTF; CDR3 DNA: TGTGCCACCAGCAGTATAGTTCCCAGCTCTGGGGCCAACGTCCTGACTTTC
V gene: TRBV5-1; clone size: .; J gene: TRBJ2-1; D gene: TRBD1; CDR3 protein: CASSLGDRGSNEQFF; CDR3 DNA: TGCGCCAGCAGCTTAGGGGACAGGGGATCAAATGAGCAGTTCTTC
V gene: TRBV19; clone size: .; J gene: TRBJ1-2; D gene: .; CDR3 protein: CASSISSTAYGYTF; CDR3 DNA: TGTGCCAGTAGTATTAGTTCGACAGCGTATGGCTACACCTTC
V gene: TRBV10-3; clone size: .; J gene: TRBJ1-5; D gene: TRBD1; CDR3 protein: CAISESGQVNQPQHF; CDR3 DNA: TGTGCCATCAGTGAGTCGGGACAGGTCAATCAGCCCCAGCATTTT
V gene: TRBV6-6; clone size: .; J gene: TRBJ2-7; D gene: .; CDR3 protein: CASSFNRGAYEQYF; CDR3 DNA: TGTGCCAGCAGTTTTAATAGAGGGGCCTACGAGCAGTACTTC